The 18 T cell receptor beta chains presented below share a single source sample, sequenced in a study of blood T cell repertoires in COVID-19. Repertoires were generated with immunoSEQ multiplex PCR, while TCRdb's copy carries only in-frame clones and drops some. The sample consists of 200,000 to 250,000 clones, 80% to 85% of them appearing once. Sequences were obtained from peripheral blood. The receptors derive from a woman in her thirties who had recovered from COVID-19.

The chain employs TRBV7-2 and TRBJ1-1, with D unresolved. The CDR3 loop spans 14 amino acids. Germline assignment: CDR1 SGHTA and CDR2 FQGNSA. The V end lost 1 base, the J end lost 4 bases, and 10 bases lay between the germline ends. The CDR3 bases are TGTGCCAGCAGCTTAGAACGGGAAGGCACTGAAGCTTTCTTT. Protein sequence: CASSLEREGTEAFF. Together with reference TRBV7-2 and TRBJ1-1, the CDR3 gives the full variable domain: GAGVSQSPSNKVTEKGKDVELRCDPISGHTALYWYRQSLGQGLEFLIYFQGNSAPDKSGLPSDRFSAERTGGSVSTLTIQRTQQEDSAVYLCASSLEREGTEAFFGQGTRLTVV.

CDR3 DNA sequence: TGTGCCACCAGTGATTCGAGAACAGTACAAGAGACCCAGTACTTC. This gives the protein CATSDSRTVQETQYF. The chain combines TRBV24-1 with TRBJ2-5; D is unclear. This CDR3 region has 15 residues. Germline CDR1 and CDR2: KGHDR and SFDVKD. Trimming left V 2 bases short and J 2 bases short, with 11 bases between.

CDR3 coding DNA: TGTGCCAGCGGTGACAGGGGGCATGGAAACACCATATATTTT. Protein product: CASGDRGHGNTIYF. V is TRBV27 and J is TRBJ1-3; 10 nucleotides agree with TRBD1. With 8 bases clipped from V and 3 bases from J, the junction kept 4 bases outside the gene matches. The CDR3 loop spans 14 amino acids. Germline-derived CDR1 and CDR2 are MNHEY and SMNVEV (reference sequence).

The rearrangement joins TRBV20-1 to TRBJ2-7; no clear D. V lost 5 bases to trimming and J lost 4 bases, with 9 bases between them. The length of the CDR3 is 11 residues. The germline gives CDR1 DFQATT, CDR2 SNEGSKA (reference sequence). CDR3 sequence (DNA): TGCAGTGCTCCGACTGGATACGAGCAGTACTTC. Protein: CSAPTGYEQYF.

The chain combines TRBV6-5 with TRBJ2-1, with 10 bases aligning to TRBD2. Germline lookup yields CDR1 MNHEY and CDR2 SVGAGI. J was trimmed by 2 bases and V by 4 bases; bases with no gene match: 5. The CDR3 length is 16 residues. The DNA of the CDR3 is TGTGCCAGCAGTTCAAGGACTAGCGGTCCCTACAATGAGCAGTTCTTC. It yields the protein CASSSRTSGPYNEQFF.

The genes are TRBV27 and TRBJ1-2, with a possible D match to TRBD1 (6 bases). The V end was cut by 3 bases, the J end by 2 bases, with 13 bases between. The germline V gene has CDR1 MNHEY and CDR2 SMNVEV (reference sequence). This CDR3 has 15 amino acids. In DNA form, the CDR3 reads TGTGCCAGCAGTTTTTGGGGCCAGGGGAACTATGGCTACACCTTC. Translation gives CASSFWGQGNYGYTF.

This clone has just a few counts. Other DNA sequences of this sample code for an identical CDR3. The chain uses TRBV5-5 and TRBJ2-7, with TRBD2 matching over 11 bases. CDR1 SGHKS and CDR2 YYEKEE come from the germline V gene (reference sequence). The CDR3 extends over 15 amino acids. V dropped 4 bases and J dropped 1; count of bases not matched to a gene: 4. The CDR3 loop reads CASSLGTSGSYEQYF. The CDR3 nucleotides read TGTGCCAGCAGCCTGGGGACTAGCGGTTCCTACGAGCAGTACTTC.

This clone was seen just once. The CDR3 DNA follows: TGTGCCAGCAGCCTCAATGGGGGGTACGAGCAGTACTTC. Its translation is CASSLNGGYEQYF. The chain couples TRBV3-1 (or the pseudogene TRBV3-2) to TRBJ2-7, with TRBD2 as a possible D gene (6 bases). This CDR3 is built from 13 residues. V was shortened by 4 bases and J by 4 bases, with 11 bases between the two germline ends. Germline-derived CDR1 and CDR2 are LGHDT and YNNKEL (reference sequence).

The CDR3 DNA is TGTGCCAGTAGTTCCCCCGGGACAGTATTTTACGAGCAGTACTTC. This translates into CASSSPGTVFYEQYF. The chain uses TRBV19 and TRBJ2-7, with 7 bases matching TRBD1. CDR3 length: 15 residues. Germline lookup yields CDR1 LNHDA and CDR2 SQIVND (reference sequence). The V and J ends lost 5 bases and 4 bases, in that order; junction bases with no gene match: 11.

This clone has a handful of counts. The CDR3 protein is CASSLDRGQANQPQHF. The CDR3 DNA follows: TGTGCCAGCAGCTTAGATCGAGGACAGGCCAATCAGCCCCAGCATTTT. The chain recombines TRBV11-2 with TRBJ1-5, with 7 bases lining up with TRBD1. V dropped 0 bases and J dropped 3; count of bases not matched to a gene: 5. This CDR3 region has 16 residues. Germline loops: CDR1 SGHAT, CDR2 FQNNGV.

This rearrangement joins TRBV11-3 to TRBJ2-2; 9 bases agree with TRBD1. The V gene's germline CDR1 is SGHNT and CDR2 YENEEA. This CDR3 spans 16 amino acids. V shed 0 bases, J shed 8 bases, and the junction held 7 bases outside the gene matches. In DNA, the CDR3 is TGTGCCAGCAGCTTAGAGGAGACAGGGGGAGCGGGGGAGCTGTTTTTT. Its translation is CASSLEETGGAGELFF.

The V and J genes are TRBV11-2 and TRBJ1-6; D is ambiguous. The germline CDR1 and CDR2 sequences are SGHAT and FQNNGV. V lost 3 bases to trimming and J lost 7 bases, with 4 bases between them. The CDR3 has 12 residues. The CDR3 DNA reads TGTGCCAGCAGCTTCCCAAATTCACCCCTCCACTTT. Its protein is CASSFPNSPLHF.

The V and J genes are TRBV9 and TRBJ2-2; 8 nucleotides match TRBD2. V lost 7 bases, J lost 1 base, and 3 bases stayed unmatched. CDR1 and CDR2 from the germline V gene are SGDLS and YYNGEE. The CDR3 is made up of 14 amino acids. The CDR3 DNA reads TGTGCCAGCTGGAGCGGGGGGAACACCGGGGAGCTGTTTTTT. It specifies CASWSGGNTGELFF.

The chain combines TRBV28 with TRBJ2-7; tentatively, D is TRBD1 (6 bases). V was shortened by 2 bases and J by 3 bases, with 20 bases between the two germline ends. From germline, CDR1 is MDHEN and CDR2 SYDVKM. This CDR3 region has 17 residues. The CDR3 DNA reads TGTGCCAGCAGTTTAAATCGAAGAACAGGGACCCTCTACGAGCAGTACTTC. This codes for CASSLNRRTGTLYEQYF.

The chain carries TRBV9 and TRBJ2-5; TRBD2 matches at 8 bases. CDR1 and CDR2 (germline): SGDLS, YYNGEE. The CDR3 totals 16 residues. J gave up 4 bases and V 2 bases, and 10 bases lay outside the gene matches. This chain's CDR3 is CASSVGTSYPPETQYF. The CDR3 DNA reads as TGTGCCAGCAGCGTGGGGACTAGTTACCCACCAGAGACCCAGTACTTC.

CDR3 in amino acids: CASSLVAGRSGELFF. Here the CDR3 DNA reads TGTGCCAGCAGCTTAGTGGCTGGGAGGAGCGGGGAGCTGTTTTTT. The rearrangement uses TRBV7-8 and TRBJ2-2, with TRBD2 as a possible D gene (6 bases). Trimming took 1 base from V and 7 from J, leaving 13 bases between them. This CDR3 contains 15 residues. The germline gives CDR1 SGHVS, CDR2 FQNEAQ.

This sequence joins TRBV18 and TRBJ2-6, with 7 bases identical to TRBD1. Losses at the gene ends were 6 bases for V and 0 bases for J; bases not matched to a gene: 8. The CDR3 has 17 residues. Germline CDR1 reads KGHSH; CDR2 reads LQKENI. Here the CDR3 DNA reads TGTGCCAGCTCCCTTGGACAGGCTAACTCTGGGGCCAACGTCCTGACTTTC. Translation: CASSLGQANSGANVLTF.

The chain recombines TRBV15 with TRBJ1-5, with unresolved D. CDR3 length: 16 residues. Germline loops: CDR1 LNHNV, CDR2 YYDKDF (reference sequence). V was pared by 0 bases and J by 0 bases, with 9 bases between. The CDR3 nucleotides are TGTGCCACCAGCAGAGATGGCAGTAATAGCAATCAGCCCCAGCATTTT. The encoded protein is CATSRDGSNSNQPQHF.